The TCR beta chain under discussion was sequenced for a study of T cell responses to AZD1222 COVID-19 vaccine (dated by TCRdb to 2020 to 2023). About the investigation overall: Because spike-specific TCR depth and breadth did not differ between the two schedules, AZD1222 recipients who got a second dose at roughly 4 weeks were pooled with those who got a second dose at roughly 12 weeks. Trial participants were enrolled by age into subgroups of 18-55, 56-69 and 70-plus years, and about 150, 27 and 61 TCR-sequenced participants, respectively, were included in these subgroups. A total of about 230 trial participants underwent TCR sequencing, of whom approximately 210 received two doses of AZD1222 and around 26 received two doses of the MenACWY control vaccine.

The paper as a whole reports these results and caveats: Because no samples from the day 14 peak response were available, repertoires could be characterized only after the peak T cell response. Participants were mostly white British and included more females than males, and it was suggested by the authors that clonal diversity may have been underestimated. In the small 56-69-year group, the increase in depth fell short of significance, most likely because of low power. After two AZD1222 doses, both the breadth and the depth of spike-specific TCRs were significantly higher than at day 0 and than in MenACWY recipients. Nearly half of unique spike-specific TCRs reportedly recognized epitopes outside regions mutated in the B.1.351 and B.1.1.7 variants. Conclusions about previously exposed vaccinees are limited because only 5 or 6 AZD1222 recipients were SARS-CoV-2 seropositive at baseline. The vaccine-associated CD4 TCRs covered the entire spike protein, and the dominant responses fell in regions 160-218 and 743-854.

Points on this clone: Its target antigen remains unknown. Within one base of it there is no much larger clone, and no base qualities were kept.

The CDR3 regions of human TCRbeta chains were subjected to immunosequencing. From the authors' description of their analysis: Repertoire TCRs were checked for matches against a reference library of SARS-CoV-2-specific TCRs that had been generated using the MIRA antigen-specificity platform. Breadth was defined as the fraction of unique TCRs that were SARS-CoV-2-associated, and depth was defined as the fraction of total T cells that were SARS-CoV-2-associated. Using the MIRA data, each spike-specific TCR was mapped to the spike region that the TCR reacts to and placed in a CD4 or CD8 class. Log10-transformed breadth and depth values were compared by one-way ANOVA with Sidak's multiple comparisons tests. Drawn from immuneACCESS, this table holds only the in-frame rearrangements with V and J called that TCRdb kept. Clones are partly lost; checked studies trace under half to an unresolved V gene and leave the rest unexplained. V and J calls plus clone size are reproduced from that table; the DNA served to infer D and trimming. This sample lists approximately 130,000 clones; 93% were detected once. The leading ten clones occupy 2.5% to 4% of the sample.

The time point label of this sample denotes: baseline before first vaccination. Samples from vaccinated people were obtained from the UK trials COV001 and COV002, which included a single-blind randomized controlled phase 2/3 trial of AZD1222 (ChAdOx1 nCoV-19) in healthy adults. Trial participant PBMC samples were collected at day 0 and day 28 after the second dose for TCRbeta chain sequencing. The germline V gene yields MNHEY for CDR1 and SVGAGI for CDR2. The CDR3 covers 15 residues, taking in both the cysteine and the phenylalanine. The entry retains the CDR3 DNA only, 45 bases that are in frame from base 1. From V the trimming removes 4 bases and from J it removes 5 bases, while the gene matches leave 7 bases of the junction unaccounted for.

The chain uses TRBV6-5 and TRBJ1-5; 8 nucleotides in the junction match TRBD1. The sequencing used peripheral blood, collected on day 0 of AZD1222 vaccination. The TCR was taken from an adult in good health. The base sequence is TGTGCCAGCAGTTGGACAGGGAGGAGGGATCAGCCCCAGCATTTT. The translation is CASSWTGRRDQPQHF.